Presented here are 20 T cell receptor beta chains from one specimen sequenced in a study of T cells in women clearing cervical HPV infection. The protocol was immunoSEQ multiplex PCR, while the TCRdb copy is restricted to in-frame clones and leaves out a portion. In all, the sample yields 31,000 or so clones. The sample consisted of blood buffy coat. Receptor source: a woman between 18 and 70 years old with a cervical HPV16 infection that either progressed to CIN3+ or cleared (not recorded which).

A note on this clone: The missing CDR3 end, 3 residues past where the read stops, is filled in from the germline J gene. This chain joins TRBV7-2 and TRBJ1-6; 9 bases are shared with TRBD1. CDR1 is SGHTA and CDR2 is FQGNSA in the germline V gene. J lost 9 bases, V lost 5 bases, and 5 bases had no gene match. CDR3 length: 14 residues. The sequenced CDR3 bases are TGTGCCAGCAGCCTGCGACAGGGGGGTTCACCC. This codes for CASSLRQGGSP. The CDR3 in its entirety is CASSLRQGGSPLHF.

In regard to this clone: The read ends 3 residues early relative to the CDR3; the germline J gene fills the gap. This sequence joins TRBV10-1 and TRBJ1-5; 10 nucleotides line up with TRBD1. V was clipped by 5 bases and J by 4 bases; unmatched bases: 5. This CDR3 is 15 amino acids long. Per germline, CDR1 WNHNN and CDR2 SYGVQD (reference sequence). The CDR3 spells CASSSRGQGNQPQHF. The CDR3 bases that were read are TGCGCCAGCAGTTCTCGGGGACAGGGGAATCAGCCC.

Note on this clone: The CDR3 is cut off 3 residues early in the read; its end comes from the germline J gene. V is TRBV19 and J is TRBJ1-4, with a tentative D call TRBD1 (5 bases). V dropped 1 base and J dropped 3 bases, with 12 bases sitting between them. This CDR3 comprises 16 residues. The V gene's germline CDR1 is LNHDA and CDR2 SQIVND (reference sequence). Partial CDR3 DNA: TGTGCCAGTAGTATAGTGGGGACTTCTCCTAATGAAAAA. Translating it yields CASSIVGTSPNEK. Given in full, the CDR3 is CASSIVGTSPNEKLFF.

Comment on this clone: The missing CDR3 end, 3 residues past where the read stops, is filled in from the germline J gene. The V call is TRBV3-1 (or the pseudogene TRBV3-2), the J call TRBJ2-1, with D maybe TRBD1 (6 bases). V was cut by 7 bases and J by 3 bases, with 28 bases left in between. CDR1 LGHDT and CDR2 YNNKEL come from the germline V gene (reference sequence). CDR3 length: 19 amino acids. The CDR3 loop is CASNPHHLTGTSFYNEQFF. The covered CDR3 bases are TGTGCCAGCAACCCCCACCACCTGACCGGGACAAGTTTCTACAATGAG.

As concerns this clone: The read falls 3 residues short of the CDR3 end, and the missing part is taken from the germline J gene. The rearrangement uses TRBV7-2 and TRBJ1-2; 9 bases line up with TRBD1. With V trimmed by 4 bases and J by 5 bases, 8 bases remained unmatched. CDR3 size: 15 residues. Germline assignment: CDR1 SGHTA and CDR2 FQGNSA. The chain's CDR3 is CASSSGDREGYGYTF. CDR3 DNA, as far as it was read: TGTGCCAGCAGCTCCGGGGACAGGGAAGGGTATGGC. Variable domain in full (rest from reference TRBV7-2 and TRBJ1-2): GAGVSQSPSNKVTEKGKDVELRCDPISGHTALYWYRQSLGQGLEFLIYFQGNSAPDKSGLPSDRFSAERTGGSVSTLTIQRTQQEDSAVYLCASSSGDREGYGYTFGSGTRLTVV.

On this clone itself: The CDR3 end lies 3 residues beyond the end of the read and is filled in from the germline J gene. V and J are TRBV7-6 and TRBJ2-1, with 9 bases that match TRBD2. J lost 6 bases, V lost 0 bases, and 9 bases had no gene match. This CDR3 has 17 amino acids. From germline, CDR1 is SGHVS and CDR2 FNYEAQ. CDR3 bases read: TGTGCCAGCAGCTTAGCGCCGAGTAGCGGGAGACGCAATGAG. Its protein product is CASSLAPSSGRRNE. From start to end, the CDR3 is CASSLAPSSGRRNEQFF.

With respect to this clone: Coverage ceases 3 residues before the CDR3 finishes, and the germline J gene fills in the end. The rearrangement links TRBV2 to TRBJ2-3; 8 bases are shared with TRBD1. Per germline, CDR1 SNHLY and CDR2 FYNNEI. The CDR3 has 14 amino acids. The CDR3 spells CASKIDRGHQPQYF. The DNA read from the CDR3 is TGTGCCAGCAAAATCGACAGGGGCCATCAGCCG.

The CDR3 bases that were read are TGTGCCAGCAGTGAAACCCAAAGAAGCGGGACGGAGGAGGCGGATACG. Translation: CASSETQRSGTEEADT. The CDR3 in full is CASSETQRSGTEEADTQYF. The V gene is TRBV25-1, the J gene TRBJ2-3; 7 positions match TRBD2. The read terminates 3 residues ahead of where the CDR3 ends, so the germline J gene completes it. The CDR3 totals 19 residues. Per the germline V gene, CDR1 is MGHDK and CDR2 is SYGVNS. With 2 bases clipped from V and 6 bases from J, the junction kept 20 bases outside the gene matches. Full variable domain (remainder filled in from reference TRBV25-1 and TRBJ2-3): EADIYQTPRYLVIGTGKKITLECSQTMGHDKMYWYQQDPGMELHLIHYSYGVNSTEKGDLSSESTVSRIRTEHFPLTLESARPSHTSQYLCASSETQRSGTEEADTQYFGPGTRLTVL.

CDR3 sequence: CASSIGPAGGELFF. The DNA read from the CDR3 is TGTGCCAGTAGTATAGGGCCGGCGGGCGGTGAG. The chain uses TRBV19 and TRBJ2-2, with a possible D match to TRBD2 (5 bases). The read comes to an end 3 residues before the CDR3 does, leaving the germline J gene to fill in the end. Germline lookup yields CDR1 LNHDA and CDR2 SQIVND (reference sequence). The CDR3 is made up of 14 amino acids.

A note on this clone: The read stops 3 residues short of the end of the CDR3; the missing end is completed from the germline J gene. The chain links TRBV5-1 to TRBJ2-2; 7 bases line up with TRBD1. CDR1 and CDR2 (germline): SGHRS, YFSETQ. CDR3 length: 14 amino acids. The CDR3: CASRPDRAFEKLFF. The part of the CDR3 DNA that was read is TGCGCCAGCAGACCCGACAGGGCATTTGAAAAG.

In regard to this clone: One end of the junction fails to match germline, which may point to a read error. The read terminates 3 residues before the CDR3 end, so the remaining end is supplied by the germline J gene. Distinct nucleotide sequences in the sample also encode this CDR3. The rearrangement joins TRBV2 to TRBJ1-3; D is possibly TRBD1 (6 bases). CDR3 length: 17 residues. Germline CDR1 is SNHLY and CDR2 is FYNNEI. CDR3: CASGWGGPRSSGNTIYF. The part of the CDR3 DNA that was read is TGTGCCAGCGGCTGGGGGGGCCCTCGGAGCTCTGGAAACACT. Using reference TRBV2 and TRBJ1-3 for the parts outside the CDR3, the full variable domain is EPEVTQTPSHQVTQMGQEVILRCVPISNHLYFYWYRQILGQKVEFLVSFYNNEISEKSEIFDDQFSVERPDGSNFTLKIRSTKLEDSAMYFCASGWGGPRSSGNTIYFGEGSWLTVV.

A note on this clone: The read ends 3 residues before the CDR3 terminus; that terminus is restored from the germline J gene. The gene calls are TRBV5-5 and TRBJ2-1, with D possibly matching TRBD1 (6 bases). The CDR3 spans 15 residues. Germline V gene sequence: CDR1 SGHKS, CDR2 YYEKEE (reference sequence). V lost 6 bases to trimming and J lost 0 bases, with 13 bases between them. Here the CDR3 reads CASTYWDNSYNEQFF. Partial CDR3 DNA: TGTGCCAGCACCTATTGGGACAACTCCTACAATGAG.

For this clone: The CDR3 end lies 3 residues beyond the end of the read and is filled in from the germline J gene. The V and J genes are TRBV5-6 and TRBJ1-4; TRBD1 matches at 7 bases. The germline V gene has CDR1 SGHDT and CDR2 YYEEEE. The CDR3 is made up of 14 amino acids. Incomplete CDR3 DNA: TGTGCCAGCAGCCAGGGACAGCAAAATGAACCA. Amino acid sequence: CASSQGQQNEP. In full, the CDR3 reads CASSQGQQNEPLFF.

Comment on this clone: The observed sequence ends 3 residues before the CDR3 terminus, with the missing tail filled in from the germline J gene. V usage is TRBV2 and J usage is TRBJ1-1; D may be TRBD1 (5 bases). Germline V gene data show CDR1 as SNHLY and CDR2 as FYNNEI. With 8 bases removed from V and 5 bases from J, the gap between germline ends came to 12 bases. CDR3 length: 12 residues. Incomplete CDR3 DNA: TGTGCCAGCCGGATGGGGGGAACTGAA. Translated, it gives CASRMGGTE. The complete CDR3 reads CASRMGGTEAFF.

In regard to this clone: The read terminates 3 residues before the CDR3 end, so the remaining end is supplied by the germline J gene. This chain connects TRBV13 to TRBJ1-1, with a weak D call TRBD1 (6 bases). Germline V gene data show CDR1 as PRHDT and CDR2 as FYEKMQ (reference sequence). V was shortened by 2 bases and J by 0 bases, with 10 bases between the two germline ends. The CDR3 length is 15 residues. The CDR3 spells CASSLRQGMNTEAFF. Partial CDR3 DNA: TGTGCCAGCAGCTTAAGGCAGGGGATGAACACTGAA.

On this clone itself: The read ends 3 residues before the CDR3 terminus; that terminus is restored from the germline J gene. The chain recombines TRBV7-9 with TRBJ2-1; TRBD1 matches 9 bases. This CDR3 contains 15 residues. With 6 bases clipped from V and 3 bases from J, the junction kept 6 bases outside the gene matches. The germline V gene has CDR1 SEHNR and CDR2 FQNEAQ (reference sequence). Incomplete CDR3 DNA: TGTGCCAGCAGTTCCGGGACAGGGAACTACAATGAG. This translates into CASSSGTGNYNE. The whole CDR3 reads CASSSGTGNYNEQFF.

A remark on this clone: The read terminates 3 residues ahead of where the CDR3 ends, so the germline J gene completes it. This chain joins TRBV7-6 and TRBJ1-2, with D unclear. The CDR3 is 13 residues long. Germline V gene sequence: CDR1 SGHVS, CDR2 FNYEAQ. The CDR3 reads CASSSTGSYDYTF. CDR3 DNA, as far as it was read: TGTGCCAGCAGCTCTACGGGGTCATACGAC.

By frequency, this clone is medium-sized (0.01 to 0.1%). Coverage ceases 3 residues before the CDR3 finishes, and the germline J gene fills in the end. The V and J genes are TRBV7-8 and TRBJ1-6, with 9 positions matching TRBD1. This CDR3 has 14 residues. Germline loops: CDR1 SGHVS, CDR2 FQNEAQ. V gave up 5 bases and J gave up 9 bases; unmatched junction bases: 5. This CDR3 is CASSRGQGSSPLHF. The CDR3 bases that were read are TGTGCCAGCAGCCGGGGACAGGGTAGTTCACCC.

About this clone: One junction end does not reproduce the germline sequence, and a read error may be involved. The DNA read from the CDR3 is TGTGCCAGCAGTGCACAGCGGGGGAGCACAGCTACG. Translating it yields CASSAQRGSTAT. The entire CDR3 is CASSAQRGSTATQYF. This chain links TRBV6-4 with TRBJ2-3, with 8 nucleotides matching TRBD2. The read terminates 3 residues before the CDR3 end, so the remaining end is supplied by the germline J gene. Germline V CDR1 and CDR2: MRHNA, SNTAGT. There are 15 residues in the CDR3.

As regards this clone: At one end the junction does not follow the germline gene, possibly because of a read error. The CDR3 is cut off 3 residues early in the read; its end comes from the germline J gene. The gene calls are TRBV4-2 and TRBJ1-1, with D possibly TRBD1 on 5 matching bases. Germline CDR1 LGHNA, CDR2 YNFKEQ. The CDR3 loop spans 15 amino acids. The CDR3 sequence: CASSQDGGMYTEAFF. CDR3 DNA (partial): TGCGCCAGCAGCCAAGACGGGGGAATGTACACTGAA.